These 24 T cell receptor beta chains came from one sample sequenced in a study of cytomegalovirus exposure and HLA in healthy donors. Researchers ran the PCR with 60 Vbeta and 13 Jbeta primers. TCRdb keeps only in-frame clones here, not all; method: immunoSEQ multiplex PCR. The sample yields 180,000 or so clones, about 82% seen once. The sequenced material came from PBMCs. These receptor sequences come from a man in his late teens or twenties in good health and CMV-seronegative.

The rearrangement links TRBV30 to TRBJ1-1; possibly TRBD1 for D (6 bases). The germline CDR1 and CDR2 sequences are GTSNPN and SVGIG (reference sequence). Deletions cut 2 bases from V and 4 bases from J, with 14 bases between. The CDR3 loop spans 14 amino acids. CDR3 DNA sequence: TGTGCCTGGAGTAACTTTCCAGGGGTCACTGAAGCTTTCTTT. Amino acids: CAWSNFPGVTEAFF.

This rearrangement joins TRBV18 to TRBJ2-5; TRBD2 matches 9 bases. The J segment lost 2 bases and the V segment lost 0 bases, leaving 7 bases of the junction unmatched. Per the germline V gene, CDR1 is KGHSH and CDR2 is LQKENI. CDR3 length: 17 residues. CDR3 DNA sequence: TGTGCCAGCTCACCACCGAGGAGCGGGAGGACACAAGAGACCCAGTACTTC. This gives the protein CASSPPRSGRTQETQYF.

The rearrangement uses TRBV7-6 and TRBJ2-6, with unresolved D. V was shortened by 5 bases and J by 2 bases, with 10 bases between the two germline ends. The CDR3 is 15 residues long. Per germline, CDR1 SGHVS and CDR2 FNYEAQ. The CDR3 loop reads CASSLASAGANVLTF. In DNA, the CDR3 is TGTGCCAGCAGCCTCGCCAGCGCTGGGGCCAACGTCCTGACTTTC.

The chain joins TRBV6-1 to TRBJ1-4; unclear D gene. The CDR3 loop spans 14 amino acids. V was pared by 7 bases and J by 8 bases, with 17 bases between. Germline-derived CDR1 and CDR2 are MNHNS and SASEGT. CDR3 protein: CASTAIKTGEKLFF. CDR3 nucleotide sequence: TGTGCCAGCACCGCGATTAAGACTGGCGAAAAACTGTTTTTT.

The chain is built from TRBV11-3 and TRBJ2-7; D may be TRBD1 (7 bases). Trimming removed 1 base from V and 3 bases from J, with 13 bases in between. The CDR3 loop spans 15 amino acids. Germline-derived CDR1 and CDR2 are SGHNT and YENEEA. This CDR3 is CASSLGDREDYEQYF. In DNA, the CDR3 is TGTGCCAGCAGCTTAGGCGACAGGGAGGACTACGAGCAGTACTTC.

This chain joins TRBV7-9 and TRBJ2-7; 13 positions agree with TRBD2. The ends lost 5 bases at V and 0 bases at J; junction bases unmatched: 1. Per germline, CDR1 SEHNR and CDR2 FQNEAQ (reference sequence). The CDR3 consists of 15 residues. Here the CDR3 DNA reads TGTGCCAGCAGCGGACTAGCGGGAGACTCCTACGAGCAGTACTTC. Amino acid sequence: CASSGLAGDSYEQYF.

This clone was seen only once. This rearrangement joins TRBV4-1 to TRBJ1-3; tentative D call: TRBD1 (5 bases). Trimming shortened V by 0 bases and J by 2 bases, and 11 bases separated the two germline ends. Germline values: CDR1 MGHRA, CDR2 YSYEKL. This CDR3 has 16 amino acids. The CDR3 region has the DNA TGCGCCAGCAGCCAAGAAACTTCAGGGACTGGAAACACCATATATTTT. Translating gives CASSQETSGTGNTIYF.

The V gene is TRBV21-1, the J gene TRBJ2-1; TRBD2 is taken as the D call from the table, unchecked against the DNA. TRBV21-1 is a listed pseudogene. The CDR3 has 14 residues. The CDR3 region has the DNA TGTGCCAGCAGCACGGTTCGGGGATACAATGAGCAGTTCTTC. Translated: CASSTVRGYNEQFF.

This sequence joins TRBV6-1 and TRBJ2-1, with D uncertain. The CDR3 spans 12 residues. The germline V gene has CDR1 MNHNS and CDR2 SASEGT. Trimming shortened V by 8 bases and J by 10 bases, and 15 bases separated the two germline ends. CDR3 loop: CASPSGAGEQFF. CDR3 nucleotides: TGTGCCAGCCCGTCCGGTGCCGGGGAGCAGTTCTTC.

This sequence joins TRBV6-1 and TRBJ1-2; TRBD1 is a possible D gene (5 bases). V lost 6 bases and J 3 bases, leaving 17 bases between the germline ends. The CDR3 is 15 residues long. Germline V lookup: CDR1 MNHNS, CDR2 SASEGT. This chain's CDR3 is CASRNTRGSYYGYTF. The DNA for the CDR3 is TGTGCCAGCAGGAATACTCGGGGGAGCTACTATGGCTACACCTTC.

The CDR3 sequence is CASRSAGAGNYGYTF. The CDR3 nucleotides read TGCGCCAGCAGGAGTGCGGGGGCAGGGAACTATGGCTACACCTTC. The rearrangement links TRBV5-1 to TRBJ1-2, with D possibly being TRBD1 (6 bases). The CDR3 has 15 residues. Trimming stripped 5 bases from V and 2 bases from J, with 16 bases between. The germline gives CDR1 SGHRS, CDR2 YFSETQ.

The chain uses TRBV2 and TRBJ1-5, with 8 bases fitting TRBD1. The CDR3 has 14 amino acids. Trimming at V came to 6 bases and at J to 7 bases, leaving 8 bases not matched to a gene. Germline V lookup: CDR1 SNHLY, CDR2 FYNNEI. CDR3 sequence (DNA): TGTGCCAGCAGGCTCGACAGGGGAGGGCAGCCCCAGCATTTT. This sequence encodes CASRLDRGGQPQHF.

The rearrangement links TRBV5-1 to TRBJ2-1; D not resolved. V was pared by 4 bases and J by 4 bases, with 9 bases between. The CDR3 consists of 13 residues. Germline loops: CDR1 SGHRS, CDR2 YFSETQ. CDR3 in DNA: TGCGCCAGCAGCGCTGACTCTTACAATGAGCAGTTCTTC. This translates into CASSADSYNEQFF.

The sample holds a few counts of this clone. The rearrangement links TRBV2 to TRBJ2-5, with 9 bases that match TRBD2. Germline V CDR1 and CDR2: SNHLY, FYNNEI. With V trimmed by 7 bases and J by 7 bases, 10 bases remained unmatched. This CDR3 region has 14 residues. The CDR3 is CASTPGLAIRTQYF. CDR3 nucleotides: TGTGCCAGCACACCGGGACTAGCAATCAGGACCCAGTACTTC.

This sequence joins TRBV7-8 and TRBJ2-7, with a possible D match to TRBD2 (6 bases). The CDR3 length is 14 residues. Trimming shortened V by 3 bases and J by 0 bases, and 9 bases separated the two germline ends. CDR1 and CDR2 (germline): SGHVS, FQNEAQ. DNA of the CDR3: TGTGCCAGCAGCTTGACTAGGAGCTCCTACGAGCAGTACTTC. This gives the protein CASSLTRSSYEQYF.

This chain joins TRBV27 and TRBJ1-5; D is undetermined. CDR1 is MNHEY, CDR2 SMNVEV, per germline (reference sequence). The V end lost 6 bases, the J end lost 4 bases, and 7 bases lay between the germline ends. The CDR3 runs 12 residues. CDR3 nucleotide sequence: TGTGCCAGCAGGGGAGGTAATCAGCCCCAGCATTTT. It codes for CASRGGNQPQHF.

The chain links TRBV18 to TRBJ1-1; TRBD1 aligns across 7 bases. Trimming took 4 bases from V and 1 from J; bases not matched to a gene: 6. The V gene's germline CDR1 is KGHSH and CDR2 LQKENI. The CDR3 is 15 residues long. CDR3 amino acids: CASSLTDRENTEAFF. The CDR3 nucleotides are TGTGCCAGCTCACTCACCGACAGGGAGAACACTGAAGCTTTCTTT. Combining the CDR3 with reference TRBV18 and TRBJ1-1 gives the whole variable domain NAGVMQNPRHLVRRRGQEARLRCSPMKGHSHVYWYRQLPEEGLKFMVYLQKENIIDESGMPKERFSAEFPKEGPSILRIQQVVRGDSAAYFCASSLTDRENTEAFFGQGTRLTVV.

V gene TRBV5-5 combines with J gene TRBJ2-1, with 9 bases aligning to TRBD2. The CDR3 consists of 15 residues. V shed 2 bases, J shed 0 bases, and the junction held 0 bases outside the gene matches. Germline V gene sequence: CDR1 SGHKS, CDR2 YYEKEE (reference sequence). The CDR3 DNA is TGTGCCAGCAGCTTTAGCGGGAGCTCCTACAATGAGCAGTTCTTC. Amino acid sequence: CASSFSGSSYNEQFF. Supplemented by reference TRBV5-5 and TRBJ2-1, the full variable domain reads DAGVTQSPTHLIKTRGQQVTLRCSPISGHKSVSWYQQVLGQGPQFIFQYYEKEERGRGNFPDRFSARQFPNYSSELNVNALLLGDSALYLCASSFSGSSYNEQFFGPGTRLTVL.

The CDR3 sequence: CASSPNRVSAQYF. DNA for the CDR3: TGTGCCAGCAGCCCCAACAGGGTCTCGGCGCAGTATTTT. The gene calls are TRBV5-6 and TRBJ2-3; a weak D match, TRBD1 (6 bases). With 4 bases removed from V and 10 bases from J, the gap between germline ends came to 16 bases. CDR3 length: 13 residues. The germline gives CDR1 SGHDT, CDR2 YYEEEE.

The J gene is TRBJ2-7, the V gene TRBV27; D gene unclear. The V and J ends lost 3 bases and 3 bases respectively, with 12 bases between them. The CDR3 is 14 residues long. Germline CDR1 MNHEY, CDR2 SMNVEV (reference sequence). CDR3 DNA: TGTGCCAGCAGTTTGGCAAGCACTATCTACGAGCAGTACTTC. Translation: CASSLASTIYEQYF.

The chain carries TRBV7-9 and TRBJ2-7, with 8 bases matching TRBD1. J gave up 3 bases and V 4 bases, and 5 bases lay outside the gene matches. Germline CDR1 is SEHNR and CDR2 is FQNEAQ (reference sequence). The CDR3 runs to 14 residues. CDR3 sequence reads: CASSSRDRRYEQYF. In DNA form, the CDR3 reads TGTGCCAGCAGCTCCCGGGACAGGCGCTACGAGCAGTACTTC.

This clone appeared a few times. The V call is TRBV5-6, the J call TRBJ2-7; D is perhaps TRBD1 (5 bases). This CDR3 has 16 amino acids. V was trimmed by 3 bases and J by 5 bases, leaving 21 bases between them. From germline, CDR1 is SGHDT and CDR2 YYEEEE. For the CDR3, the DNA is TGTGCCAGCAGCTCTACCTATCCCCGGGTCAGGGACGAGCAGTACTTC. Amino acid sequence: CASSSTYPRVRDEQYF.

The chain is built from TRBV29-1 and TRBJ1-1, with D possibly TRBD1 on 5 matching bases. This CDR3 region has 10 residues. V was cut by 6 bases and J by 10 bases, with 12 bases left in between. Looked up from germline, CDR1 is SQVTM and CDR2 is ANQGSEA. The CDR3 bases are TGCAGCGTGGGGCAGGGTACAGCTTTCTTT. Encoded protein: CSVGQGTAFF.

The chain couples TRBV19 to TRBJ2-5; 12 bases fit TRBD2. Germline CDR1 and CDR2: LNHDA and SQIVND (reference sequence). V dropped 3 bases and J dropped 2; count of bases not matched to a gene: 7. The CDR3 contains 17 residues. The CDR3, as DNA: TGTGCCAGTAGTATCATTCGGCTAGCGGGAGGGCAAGAGACCCAGTACTTC. Translation gives CASSIIRLAGGQETQYF.